The 14 T cell receptor beta chains listed next were all sequenced from one sample in a study of blood T cell repertoires in COVID-19. The protocol was immunoSEQ multiplex PCR, while the TCRdb copy is restricted to in-frame clones and leaves out a portion. This sample has roughly 100,000 clones; roughly 87% occur once, and the top ten carry under 6.5%. The sample taken for sequencing was peripheral blood. The receptor set was obtained from a woman aged 45-65 years with COVID-19, enrolled during active disease.

The rearrangement links TRBV21-1 to TRBJ2-5; TRBD2 was called by the table and not checked on the DNA. TRBV21-1 is an annotated pseudogene. The CDR3 has 12 amino acids. The CDR3 spells CASSVRRETQYF. CDR3 DNA: TGTGCCAGCAGCGTTCGTAGAGAGACCCAGTACTTC.

The chain employs TRBV7-9 and TRBJ2-1, with TRBD2 identical over 7 bases. The CDR3 has 15 amino acids. After removal of 3 bases from V and 5 bases from J, the junction contained 7 bases not matched to a gene. The germline CDR1 and CDR2 sequences are SEHNR and FQNEAQ (reference sequence). The CDR3 nucleotides are TGTGCCAGCAGCTTTGTTGGCGGGGGTCACAATGAGCAGTTCTTC. Its translation is CASSFVGGGHNEQFF.

The rearrangement joins TRBV5-4 to TRBJ2-7, with a weak D call TRBD2 (7 bases). Per germline, CDR1 SGHNT and CDR2 YYREEE (reference sequence). The CDR3 covers 15 residues. The V and J ends lost 4 bases and 3 bases respectively, with 17 bases between them. The CDR3 DNA reads TGTGCCAGCAGCGGGTTTGCGGGGGCCGACTACGAGCAGTACTTC. Protein: CASSGFAGADYEQYF.

The V gene is TRBV6-5, the J gene TRBJ1-4, with 8 positions matching TRBD1. The V gene end was trimmed by 6 bases and the J gene end by 11 bases; junction bases not matched to a gene: 8. Germline CDR1 is MNHEY and CDR2 is SVGAGI. The CDR3 is 13 residues long. The CDR3 sequence is CASRIRTGWKLFF. The CDR3 DNA follows: TGTGCCAGCAGAATCCGGACAGGGTGGAAACTGTTTTTT.

The chain couples TRBV12-3 or TRBV12-4 to TRBJ1-1; 8 nucleotides match TRBD1. This CDR3 has 13 residues. The V gene end was trimmed by 1 base and the J gene end by 11 bases; junction bases not matched to a gene: 6. CDR3 DNA sequence: TGTGCCAGCAGTTTAGAGGCAGGGGGCCCGGCTTTCTTT. As protein: CASSLEAGGPAFF.

J is TRBJ1-2 and V is TRBV5-1; D remains unclear. Germline-derived CDR1 and CDR2 are SGHRS and YFSETQ. V was trimmed by 1 base and J by 4 bases, leaving 14 bases between them. CDR3 size: 15 residues. For the CDR3, the DNA is TGCGCCAGCAGCTTGTCGGGGTCGGGCCTCTATGGCTACACCTTC. The encoded protein is CASSLSGSGLYGYTF.

This clone has a single count. The gene calls are TRBV9 and TRBJ1-2; a possible D gene is TRBD1 (5 bases). In germline, CDR1 is SGDLS, CDR2 YYNGEE. Trimming pared 2 bases from V and 6 bases from J, leaving 11 bases between. The CDR3 has 13 amino acids. The CDR3 coding sequence is TGTGCCAGCAGCGTGGGGGGGAACAATGGCTACACCTTC. Its translation is CASSVGGNNGYTF.

The chain joins TRBV10-1 to TRBJ2-3; TRBD1 agrees at 7 bases. The germline CDR1 and CDR2 sequences are WNHNN and SYGVQD (reference sequence). The CDR3 sequence is 14 residues long. The V and J ends lost 3 bases and 3 bases, in that order; junction bases with no gene match: 3. The DNA of the CDR3 is TGCGCCAGCAGTGAAGAGGGGGCGACAGATACGCAGTATTTT. This gives the protein CASSEEGATDTQYF.

This clone was found once. The chain combines TRBV6-2 or TRBV6-3 with TRBJ1-6, with D unresolved. V dropped 4 bases and J dropped 11 bases, with 15 bases sitting between them. CDR1 is MNHEY and CDR2 is SVGEGT in the germline V gene. This CDR3 has 14 residues. DNA for the CDR3: TGTGCCAGCAGTTCCCCGAATCTTTACACACCCCTCCACTTT. Its translation is CASSSPNLYTPLHF.

V gene TRBV5-4 combines with J gene TRBJ2-7; D might be TRBD1 (6 bases). CDR3 size: 13 residues. Trimming cost V 4 bases and J 4 bases, with 12 bases left between them. Germline V CDR1 and CDR2: SGHNT, YYREEE (reference sequence). The chain's CDR3 is CASSGGGGYEQYF. CDR3 sequence (DNA): TGTGCCAGCAGCGGGGGCGGCGGGTACGAGCAGTACTTC. The complete variable domain, with remaining parts taken from reference TRBV5-4 and TRBJ2-7, reads ETGVTQSPTHLIKTRGQQVTLRCSSQSGHNTVSWYQQALGQGPQFIFQYYREEENGRGNFPPRFSGLQFPNYSSELNVNALELDDSALYLCASSGGGGYEQYFGPGTRLTVT.

This chain uses TRBV27 with TRBJ2-2; TRBD1 agrees at 8 bases. This CDR3 spans 17 amino acids. Unmatched junction bases numbered 9, after V lost 2 bases and J lost 4 bases. Germline V gene sequence: CDR1 MNHEY, CDR2 SMNVEV (reference sequence). The CDR3 nucleotides are TGTGCCAGCAGTTTACCGCCCTCCGGGACAGGCACCGGGGAGCTGTTTTTT. Amino acid sequence: CASSLPPSGTGTGELFF.

The chain employs TRBV10-1 and TRBJ2-1; 9 nucleotides match TRBD2. J gave up 8 bases and V 2 bases, and 7 bases lay outside the gene matches. The CDR3 spans 15 residues. The V gene's germline CDR1 is WNHNN and CDR2 SYGVQD (reference sequence). In nucleotides, the CDR3 is TGCGCCAGCAGTGAGCCCAGCGGGGGGCTGGATGAGCAGTTCTTC. It codes for CASSEPSGGLDEQFF.

This chain uses TRBV6-5 with TRBJ1-1, with D perhaps TRBD1 (5 bases). The V end was cut by 7 bases, the J end by 4 bases, with 13 bases between. Germline V gives CDR1 MNHEY, CDR2 SVGAGI. This CDR3 spans 13 amino acids. The CDR3 region has the DNA TGTGCCAGCATTCCACCGGGGGGCACTGAAGCTTTCTTT. This sequence encodes CASIPPGGTEAFF.

The CDR3 sequence: CARTQAYTDTQYF. As DNA, the CDR3 is TGTGCCCGAACCCAGGCCTACACAGATACGCAGTATTTT. V usage is TRBV5-3 and J usage is TRBJ2-3, with D hard to call. TRBV5-3 is assigned to the ORF class and has an uncertain function. CDR3 length: 13 residues. Trimming took 10 bases from V and 2 from J, leaving 14 bases between them.